These 5 T cell receptor beta chains came from one sample sequenced in a study of T cell repertoires in cytomegalovirus infection. TCRdb recomputed calls from the reads with MiXCR, one row per CDR3 protein. Altogether approximately 700,000 distinct CDR3 sequences are present, 35% to 40% being singletons, with the ten largest covering under 3%. Sequenced material: PBMCs. The receptors originated from a human donor in good health (CMV status not recorded). Some clones in this sample may be carry-over from other donors' samples.

This clonotype appeared a single time. V usage is TRBV29-1 and J usage is TRBJ2-1; 13 nucleotides align to TRBD2. Germline CDR1 is SQVTM and CDR2 is ANQGSEA. The CDR3 has 14 amino acids. Germline trimming cut 7 bases from V and 4 bases from J; bases unmatched to any gene: 4. The DNA of the CDR3 is TGCAGCGCGGGGACTAGCGGGGTATACAATGAGCAGTTCTTC. Its translation is CSAGTSGVYNEQFF.

CDR3 DNA: TGTGCCAGCAGCCGGAGTCTTGAATTGGGACGGCGGAATGAAAAACTGTTTTTT. Protein product: CASSRSLELGRRNEKLFF. The V and J genes are TRBV7-4 and TRBJ1-4, with D perhaps matching TRBD1 (5 bases). The V gene's germline CDR1 is SGHVT and CDR2 SQSDAQ. Trimming took off 5 bases at V and 5 bases at J, with 24 bases between the two ends. CDR3 length equals 18 residues.

The chain recombines TRBV7-3 with TRBJ1-1; D may be TRBD1 (6 bases). There are 16 residues in the CDR3. Trimming cost V 1 base and J 1 base, with 13 bases left between them. Germline CDR1 is SGHTA and CDR2 is FQGTGA. For the CDR3, the DNA is TGTGCCAGCAGCTTAAAGGGGGGAAGGGGGAACACTGAAGCTTTCTTT. Its protein product is CASSLKGGRGNTEAFF.

In its sample, this clonotype was seen a few times. The J gene is TRBJ2-3, the V gene TRBV11-3; the D gene is possibly TRBD2 (6 bases). Germline V CDR1 and CDR2: SGHNT, YENEEA. Trimming removed 2 bases from V and 4 bases from J, with 10 bases in between. This CDR3 comprises 14 residues. The CDR3 region has the DNA TGTGCCAGCAGCTTAAGGAGGGCGTCAGATACGCAGTATTTT. Amino acids: CASSLRRASDTQYF.

This clonotype was counted between two and nine times. The chain recombines TRBV19 with TRBJ1-4; D is undetermined. Trimming took 4 bases from V and 4 from J, leaving 13 bases between them. The CDR3 has 15 amino acids. The germline V gene encodes CDR1 LNHDA and CDR2 SQIVND (reference sequence). The CDR3 DNA reads as TGTGCCAGTAGTACGCGGACGGATTATAATGAAAAACTGTTTTTT. Translated: CASSTRTDYNEKLFF.